This entry lists 28 T cell receptor beta chains sequenced from one sample in a study of blood T cell repertoires in COVID-19. The table came from immunoSEQ multiplex PCR; TCRdb's copy has only in-frame clones and leaves some out. The sample shows 250,000 to 300,000 clones, roughly 88% of them seen only once. The sample taken for sequencing was PBMCs or T cells enriched from blood (not recorded which). The receptors originated from a woman aged 50 to 60 who had recovered from COVID-19.

The chain has TRBV28 and TRBJ2-5; maybe TRBD2 (6 bases). This CDR3 has 15 residues. Trimming shortened V by 3 bases and J by 2 bases, and 13 bases separated the two germline ends. Per germline, CDR1 MDHEN and CDR2 SYDVKM. The CDR3 region has the DNA TGTGCCAGCAGTTTGGAGCTAGCGTCTCAAGAGACCCAGTACTTC. It translates to CASSLELASQETQYF.

This clone was seen just once. The chain has TRBV7-9 and TRBJ2-7; 8 positions agree with TRBD1. CDR3 length: 15 amino acids. CDR1 is SEHNR, CDR2 FQNEAQ, per germline (reference sequence). After removal of 3 bases from V and 5 bases from J, the junction contained 9 bases not matched to a gene. The CDR3 nucleotides read TGTGCCAGCAGCTTGTCTCTAGACAGGGGAAACGAGCAGTACTTC. Amino acids: CASSLSLDRGNEQYF. The entire variable domain, with the rest obtained from reference TRBV7-9 and TRBJ2-7, is as follows: DTGVSQNPRHKITKRGQNVTFRCDPISEHNRLYWYRQTLGQGPEFLTYFQNEAQLEKSRLLSDRFSAERPKGSFSTLEIQRTEQGDSAMYLCASSLSLDRGNEQYFGPGTRLTVT.

The rearrangement uses TRBV5-1 and TRBJ2-2, with 7 bases identical to TRBD1. CDR1 is SGHRS, CDR2 YFSETQ, per germline. J gave up 8 bases and V 5 bases, and 12 bases lay outside the gene matches. The CDR3 sequence is 15 residues long. The chain's CDR3 is CASSPRQGAGGELFF. Written as DNA, the CDR3 is TGCGCCAGCAGTCCCCGACAGGGCGCCGGGGGGGAGCTGTTTTTT.

V gene TRBV7-9 combines with J gene TRBJ2-4; D gene uncertain. V was trimmed by 4 bases and J by 10 bases, leaving 23 bases between them. The CDR3 consists of 16 residues. The germline V gene has CDR1 SEHNR and CDR2 FQNEAQ (reference sequence). The CDR3 sequence: CASSSNTGLRNGIQYF. CDR3 sequence (DNA): TGTGCCAGCAGCTCAAACACGGGTCTTCGGAATGGGATTCAGTACTTC.

The chain uses TRBV18 and TRBJ2-7; TRBD2 agrees at 9 bases. Per germline, CDR1 KGHSH and CDR2 LQKENI. J was trimmed by 3 bases and V by 3 bases; bases with no gene match: 6. The CDR3 extends over 15 amino acids. Written as DNA, the CDR3 is TGTGCCAGCTCACCGGGGACTAGCAATTACTACGAGCAGTACTTC. Translating gives CASSPGTSNYYEQYF.

The chain has TRBV25-1 and TRBJ2-7; 8 bases fit TRBD2. Germline CDR1 reads MGHDK; CDR2 reads SYGVNS. The CDR3 is made up of 15 amino acids. The J segment lost 3 bases and the V segment lost 1 base, leaving 5 bases of the junction unmatched. CDR3 nucleotide sequence: TGTGCCAGCAGTGAATGGGGACTAGGGCTCTACGAGCAGTACTTC. It translates to CASSEWGLGLYEQYF.

The chain links TRBV6-4 to TRBJ2-7; D is possibly TRBD1 (6 bases). Looked up from germline, CDR1 is MRHNA and CDR2 is SNTAGT. The CDR3 extends over 19 amino acids. V was trimmed by 3 bases and J by 1 base, leaving 25 bases between them. CDR3 amino acids: CASSESRDTQSSQSYEQYF. Written as DNA, the CDR3 is TGTGCCAGCAGTGAGTCTCGGGACACTCAGAGCTCGCAGTCCTACGAGCAGTACTTC.

The chain carries TRBV5-1 and TRBJ2-2; possible D gene TRBD1, 5 bases. The CDR3 sequence is 16 residues long. The germline gives CDR1 SGHRS, CDR2 YFSETQ. V lost 0 bases and J lost 1, with 10 bases in between. CDR3 region: CASSLVGQGNTGELFF. Written as DNA, the CDR3 is TGCGCCAGCAGCTTGGTGGGCCAGGGGAACACCGGGGAGCTGTTTTTT.

This clone was counted only a few times. The genes are TRBV28 and TRBJ1-6, with TRBD1 identical over 9 bases. Per germline, CDR1 MDHEN and CDR2 SYDVKM. The CDR3 covers 16 residues. Losses at the gene ends were 5 bases for V and 5 bases for J; bases not matched to a gene: 7. This CDR3 is CASSAEQGADNSPLHF. The CDR3 nucleotides are TGTGCCAGCAGTGCCGAACAGGGGGCGGATAATTCACCCCTCCACTTT.

V is TRBV6-5 and J is TRBJ1-1; TRBD1 matches at 7 bases. V shed 0 bases, J shed 8 bases, and the junction held 6 bases outside the gene matches. The CDR3 totals 14 residues. Per germline, CDR1 MNHEY and CDR2 SVGAGI. CDR3 coding DNA: TGTGCCAGCAGTTACTCCTTAGGGGGCACCGAAGCTTTCTTT. This codes for CASSYSLGGTEAFF.

This clone has just one count. The rearrangement joins TRBV18 to TRBJ2-1; 8 bases map to TRBD2. There are 17 residues in the CDR3. Germline V CDR1 and CDR2: KGHSH, LQKENI. Trimming cost V 1 base and J 6 bases; bases outside gene matches: 11. The CDR3 here is CASSPRTGGSSSNEQFF. CDR3 bases: TGTGCCAGCTCACCACGGACGGGAGGGTCCTCGAGCAATGAGCAGTTCTTC.

The chain uses TRBV5-5 and TRBJ2-7; 9 nucleotides agree with TRBD2. The CDR3 sequence is 15 residues long. With V trimmed by 0 bases and J by 5 bases, 6 bases remained unmatched. Germline lookup yields CDR1 SGHKS and CDR2 YYEKEE (reference sequence). CDR3 in DNA: TGTGCCAGCAGCTTGGCGGCGGGAGGGCCGCACGAGCAGTACTTC. Residues: CASSLAAGGPHEQYF.

The chain employs TRBV28 and TRBJ2-7; D perhaps matches TRBD1 (6 bases). Germline loops: CDR1 MDHEN, CDR2 SYDVKM. V gave up 6 bases and J gave up 2 bases, with 14 bases separating them. The CDR3 extends over 14 amino acids. The CDR3 is CASRIFQGPYEQYF. The CDR3 DNA reads TGTGCCAGCAGAATATTTCAGGGGCCCTACGAGCAGTACTTC.

The CDR3 protein is CASSPPRTGGETQYF. CDR3 bases: TGTGCCAGCTCACCCCCGAGGACAGGGGGGGAGACCCAGTACTTC. V and J are TRBV18 and TRBJ2-5, with 10 bases fitting TRBD1. Unmatched junction bases numbered 6, after V lost 3 bases and J lost 5 bases. CDR1 and CDR2 from the germline V gene are KGHSH and LQKENI. The CDR3 has 15 residues.

The gene calls are TRBV6-4 and TRBJ2-2, with D maybe TRBD2 (7 bases). Between the trimmed V and J ends, which lost 2 bases and 3 bases, there was a span of 25 bases. There are 20 residues in the CDR3. From germline, CDR1 is MRHNA and CDR2 SNTAGT. The CDR3 DNA follows: TGTGCCAGCAGTGACAGGCTGGGGGGGCTGCAGCGGGACGACACCGGGGAGCTGTTTTTT. It yields the protein CASSDRLGGLQRDDTGELFF.

The V gene is TRBV30, the J gene TRBJ2-1; tentative D call: TRBD1 (6 bases). CDR1 is GTSNPN and CDR2 is SVGIG in the germline V gene (reference sequence). Trimming shortened V by 5 bases and J by 0 bases, and 14 bases separated the two germline ends. CDR3 length: 15 amino acids. CDR3 sequence (DNA): TGTGCCTGGCGGGACACCCGGAGCTCCTACAATGAGCAGTTCTTC. Its protein product is CAWRDTRSSYNEQFF.

The chain links TRBV6-5 to TRBJ2-7, with 9 bases fitting TRBD1. Trimming at V came to 4 bases and at J to 6 bases, leaving 10 bases not matched to a gene. The CDR3 has 15 residues. Germline CDR1 MNHEY, CDR2 SVGAGI. In DNA form, the CDR3 reads TGTGCCAGCAGTTCCCTGGGACAGGGACATGTCGAGCAGTACTTC. Its protein is CASSSLGQGHVEQYF.

The gene calls are TRBV4-1 and TRBJ2-7, with 10 nucleotides matching TRBD1. CDR1 and CDR2 (germline): MGHRA, YSYEKL. The CDR3 has 15 amino acids. V lost 1 base and J lost 0; bases outside the gene matches: 0. The CDR3 coding sequence is TGCGCCAGCAGCCAAGGACAGGGGGCCTCCTACGAGCAGTACTTC. Residues: CASSQGQGASYEQYF.

The chain carries TRBV7-9 and TRBJ1-2, with 8 bases matching TRBD1. Germline CDR1 is SEHNR and CDR2 is FQNEAQ (reference sequence). V trimming: 6 bases; J trimming: 14 bases; junction bases outside the gene matches: 8. There are 11 residues in the CDR3. In nucleotides, the CDR3 is TGTGCCAGCAGTCGTCAGGGGGCCTTAACCTTC. Its translation: CASSRQGALTF.

In its sample, this clone was seen once. This chain uses TRBV29-1 with TRBJ2-7, with a tentative D call TRBD1 (6 bases). Germline lookup yields CDR1 SQVTM and CDR2 ANQGSEA. The CDR3 contains 13 residues. V lost 6 bases and J 2 bases, leaving 14 bases between the germline ends. In DNA, the CDR3 is TGCAGCGTGATGGACAGCCCTACCTACGAGCAGTACTTC. Translating gives CSVMDSPTYEQYF.

The chain links TRBV2 to TRBJ2-7; the match to TRBD1 covers 7 bases. The V gene end was trimmed by 3 bases and the J gene end by 2 bases; junction bases not matched to a gene: 4. Germline CDR1 SNHLY, CDR2 FYNNEI. The CDR3 totals 14 residues. The CDR3 coding sequence is TGTGCCAGCAGTGACAGGGGGACCCCCTACGAGCAGTACTTC. Translation gives CASSDRGTPYEQYF. Looking up the rest from reference TRBV2 and TRBJ2-7 gives the full variable domain: EPEVTQTPSHQVTQMGQEVILRCVPISNHLYFYWYRQILGQKVEFLVSFYNNEISEKSEIFDDQFSVERPDGSNFTLKIRSTKLEDSAMYFCASSDRGTPYEQYFGPGTRLTVT.

The chain employs TRBV28 and TRBJ2-2; TRBD2 agrees at 11 bases. Trimming removed 5 bases from V and 1 base from J; junction bases left unmatched: 3. This CDR3 contains 16 residues. CDR1 and CDR2 (germline): MDHEN, SYDVKM. The CDR3 DNA sequence: TGTGCCAGCAGTCGAACTAGCGGGGGGAACACCGGGGAGCTGTTTTTT. It specifies CASSRTSGGNTGELFF.

This chain joins TRBV15 and TRBJ2-1; D is possibly TRBD2 (5 bases). The V gene's germline CDR1 is LNHNV and CDR2 YYDKDF (reference sequence). The CDR3 extends over 14 amino acids. Trimming removed 8 bases at V and 8 bases at J, with 19 bases between. The CDR3 is CATRGRTNLYEQFF. CDR3 in DNA: TGTGCCACCCGTGGGAGAACTAATCTCTATGAGCAGTTCTTC. The full variable domain, its missing parts supplied by reference TRBV15 and TRBJ2-1, is DAMVIQNPRYQVTQFGKPVTLSCSQTLNHNVMYWYQQKSSQAPKLLFHYYDKDFNNEADTPDNFQSRRPNTSFCFLDIRSPGLGDTAMYLCATRGRTNLYEQFFGPGTRLTVL.

The chain recombines TRBV27 with TRBJ2-2; 10 positions agree with TRBD2. CDR3 length: 15 residues. Per germline, CDR1 MNHEY and CDR2 SMNVEV (reference sequence). The V segment lost 4 bases and the J segment 9 bases; nucleotides outside the gene matches: 8. CDR3 amino acids: CASSSGLAVGRELFF. The CDR3 DNA reads TGTGCCAGCAGTTCCGGACTAGCGGTGGGAAGGGAGCTGTTTTTT.

The chain recombines TRBV6-1 with TRBJ2-3; D possibly corresponds to TRBD2 (7 bases). The CDR3 spans 12 residues. The germline V gene has CDR1 MNHNS and CDR2 SASEGT. V gave up 3 bases and J gave up 14 bases, with 15 bases separating them. The CDR3 nucleotides read TGTGCCAGCAGTGAGGGGGGGCTCCATCCGTATTTT. This translates into CASSEGGLHPYF.

V is TRBV6-2 or TRBV6-3 and J is TRBJ1-1, with 7 bases lining up with TRBD1. The germline V gene encodes CDR1 MNHEY and CDR2 SVGEGT. The CDR3 covers 15 residues. V shed 5 bases and J 3 bases; nucleotides not matched to a gene: 9. The CDR3 DNA reads as TGTGCCAGCAGTCACGGACAGGTGGGAGACACTGAAGCTTTCTTT. Translating gives CASSHGQVGDTEAFF.

The chain has TRBV7-6 and TRBJ2-1, with D possibly TRBD2 on 7 matching bases. CDR3 size: 16 residues. Trimming shortened V by 5 bases and J by 5 bases, and 19 bases separated the two germline ends. Germline CDR1 and CDR2: SGHVS and FNYEAQ. The CDR3 DNA is TGTGCCAGCAGCCCCCGTTCCGGGGGGCGGAACAATGAGCAGTTCTTC. It encodes CASSPRSGGRNNEQFF.

The chain has TRBV25-1 and TRBJ2-7, with D perhaps matching TRBD1 (5 bases). CDR1 MGHDK and CDR2 SYGVNS come from the germline V gene. V gave up 1 base and J gave up 5 bases, with 9 bases separating them. The CDR3 extends over 13 amino acids. This CDR3 reads CASSEWGRDEQYF. The CDR3 region has the DNA TGTGCCAGCAGTGAATGGGGCAGGGACGAGCAGTACTTC.